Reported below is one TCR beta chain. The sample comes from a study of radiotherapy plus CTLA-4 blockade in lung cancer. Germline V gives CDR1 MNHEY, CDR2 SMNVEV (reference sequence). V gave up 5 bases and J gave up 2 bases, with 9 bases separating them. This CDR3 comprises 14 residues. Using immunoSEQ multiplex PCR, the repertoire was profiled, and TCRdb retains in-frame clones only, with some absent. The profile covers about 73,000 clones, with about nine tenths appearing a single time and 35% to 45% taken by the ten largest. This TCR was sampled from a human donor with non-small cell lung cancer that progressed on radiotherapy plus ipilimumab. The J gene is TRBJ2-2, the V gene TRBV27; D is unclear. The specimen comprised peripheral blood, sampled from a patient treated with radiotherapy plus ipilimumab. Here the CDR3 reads CASSRDRNTGELFF. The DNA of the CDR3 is TGTGCCAGCAGTAGGGATCGAAACACCGGGGAGCTGTTTTTT.